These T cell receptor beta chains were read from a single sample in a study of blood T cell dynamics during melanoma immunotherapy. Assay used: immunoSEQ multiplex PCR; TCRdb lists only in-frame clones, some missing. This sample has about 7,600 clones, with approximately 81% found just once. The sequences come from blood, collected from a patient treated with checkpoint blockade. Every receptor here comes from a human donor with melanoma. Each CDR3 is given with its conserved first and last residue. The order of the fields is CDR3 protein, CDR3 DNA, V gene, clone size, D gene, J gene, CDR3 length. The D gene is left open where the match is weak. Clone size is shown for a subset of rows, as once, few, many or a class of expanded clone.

CDR3aa: CASSRTGTNTEAFF
CDR3nt: TGTGCCAGCAGCAGGACAGGGACGAACACTGAAGCTTTCTTT
v_gene: TRBV6-6
abundance: -
d_gene: TRBD1
j_gene: TRBJ1-1
len: 14

CDR3aa: CASTRTAGNTIYF
CDR3nt: TGTGCCAGCACCAGGACGGCTGGAAACACCATATATTTT
v_gene: TRBV7-2
abundance: once
d_gene: -
j_gene: TRBJ1-3
len: 13

CDR3aa: CASRRTGNNEKLFF
CDR3nt: TGTGCCAGCAGGCGGACAGGGAATAATGAAAAACTGTTTTTT
v_gene: TRBV2
abundance: -
d_gene: TRBD1
j_gene: TRBJ1-4
len: 14

CDR3aa: CASSTIDRSSEAFF
CDR3nt: TGTGCCAGTAGTACCATTGACCGCAGCTCTGAAGCTTTCTTT
v_gene: TRBV19
abundance: -
d_gene: -
j_gene: TRBJ1-1
len: 14

CDR3aa: CASSLRPSTEAFF
CDR3nt: TGTGCCAGCAGTTTACGGCCTAGCACTGAAGCTTTCTTT
v_gene: TRBV27
abundance: -
d_gene: -
j_gene: TRBJ1-1
len: 13

CDR3aa: CASSEGLAGLQETQYF
CDR3nt: TGTGCCAGCAGTGAGGGACTAGCGGGCCTACAAGAGACCCAGTACTTC
v_gene: TRBV27
abundance: -
d_gene: TRBD2
j_gene: TRBJ2-5
len: 16

CDR3aa: CASSAWVNTEAFF
CDR3nt: TGTGCCAGCAGTGCATGGGTGAACACTGAAGCTTTCTTT
v_gene: TRBV2
abundance: few
d_gene: -
j_gene: TRBJ1-1
len: 13

CDR3aa: CAISESAVNQPQHF
CDR3nt: TGTGCCATCAGTGAGTCGGCAGTTAATCAGCCCCAGCATTTT
v_gene: TRBV10-3
abundance: -
d_gene: -
j_gene: TRBJ1-5
len: 14

CDR3aa: CASSPFRAMNTEAFF
CDR3nt: TGTGCCAGCAGTCCGTTCAGGGCCATGAACACTGAAGCTTTCTTT
v_gene: TRBV7-9
abundance: once
d_gene: -
j_gene: TRBJ1-1
len: 15

CDR3aa: CASTFSGRGETQYF
CDR3nt: TGTGCCAGCACTTTTAGCGGGAGGGGAGAGACCCAGTACTTC
v_gene: TRBV2
abundance: -
d_gene: TRBD2
j_gene: TRBJ2-5
len: 14

CDR3aa: CASMLHPGFSLSGYTF
CDR3nt: TGTGCCAGCATGTTACATCCAGGTTTCTCCTTGAGTGGCTACACCTTC
v_gene: TRBV2
abundance: -
d_gene: -
j_gene: TRBJ1-2
len: 16

CDR3aa: CAWTVGGHTEAFF
CDR3nt: TGTGCCTGGACCGTGGGGGGCCACACTGAAGCTTTCTTT
v_gene: TRBV30
abundance: -
d_gene: -
j_gene: TRBJ1-1
len: 13

CDR3aa: CAVGVYGYTF
CDR3nt: TGTGCCGTTGGCGTCTATGGCTACACCTTC
v_gene: TRBV2
abundance: -
d_gene: -
j_gene: TRBJ1-2
len: 10

CDR3aa: CASTRRGGQPTYEQYF
CDR3nt: TGTGCCAGCACCCGCAGGGGGGGTCAACCCACCTACGAGCAGTACTTC
v_gene: TRBV7-2
abundance: -
d_gene: -
j_gene: TRBJ2-7
len: 16

CDR3aa: CASADRGVNTEAFF
CDR3nt: TGTGCCAGCGCGGACAGGGGAGTGAACACTGAAGCTTTCTTT
v_gene: TRBV19
abundance: -
d_gene: TRBD1
j_gene: TRBJ1-1
len: 14

CDR3aa: CASSFPGQGNAGELFF
CDR3nt: TGTGCCAGCAGTTTCCCGGGACAGGGAAACGCCGGGGAGCTGTTTTTT
v_gene: TRBV6-6
abundance: -
d_gene: TRBD1
j_gene: TRBJ2-2
len: 16

CDR3aa: CASSIGPPDSHNQPQHF
CDR3nt: TGTGCCAGTAGTATTGGCCCCCCAGACAGCCACAATCAGCCCCAGCATTTT
v_gene: TRBV19
abundance: -
d_gene: -
j_gene: TRBJ1-5
len: 17